The 9 T cell receptor beta chains below were found in one sample sequenced in a study of blood T cell repertoires in COVID-19. Profiling relied on immunoSEQ multiplex PCR, and the TCRdb table lists in-frame clones only, not all of them. The sample records fewer than 250,000 clones, around 86% being singletons. The sample was PBMCs or T cells enriched from blood (not recorded which). The receptors were gathered from a man aged 30 to 39 in a cohort exposed to, infected with or recovered from COVID-19 (not recorded which).

The gene calls are TRBV7-2 and TRBJ2-1; 8 positions agree with TRBD2. V gave up 5 bases and J gave up 3 bases; unmatched junction bases: 12. CDR3 length: 17 residues. Germline lookup yields CDR1 SGHTA and CDR2 FQGNSA. CDR3 residues: CASSPTISAGVYNEQFF. Written as DNA, the CDR3 is TGTGCCAGCAGCCCGACCATCTCAGCGGGAGTCTACAATGAGCAGTTCTTC.

This clone occurred a few times. V gene TRBV9 combines with J gene TRBJ2-1, with D possibly being TRBD2 (6 bases). The CDR3 runs to 15 residues. Per germline, CDR1 SGDLS and CDR2 YYNGEE. Trimming shortened V by 3 bases and J by 4 bases, and 14 bases separated the two germline ends. In DNA, the CDR3 is TGTGCCAGCAGCGACCACTCGGGGGTATACAATGAGCAGTTCTTC. This sequence encodes CASSDHSGVYNEQFF.

V is TRBV19 and J is TRBJ1-2; D remains unclear. The V gene lost 3 bases and the J gene lost 3 bases, with 8 bases spanning the gap. There are 13 residues in the CDR3. Germline V gene data show CDR1 as LNHDA and CDR2 as SQIVND (reference sequence). For the CDR3, the DNA is TGTGCCAGTAGTATTGGGGAGGACTATGGCTACACCTTC. Its translation: CASSIGEDYGYTF.

This clone was seen a handful of times. The chain joins TRBV19 to TRBJ1-2, with a tentative D call TRBD1 (6 bases). CDR3 size: 13 residues. The germline CDR1 and CDR2 sequences are LNHDA and SQIVND (reference sequence). V gave up 4 bases and J gave up 5 bases, with 11 bases separating them. As DNA, the CDR3 is TGTGCCAGTAGTAACGCAGGGGAATATGGCTACACCTTC. It is translated as CASSNAGEYGYTF. The full variable domain, with the rest looked up from reference TRBV19 and TRBJ1-2, is DGGITQSPKYLFRKEGQNVTLSCEQNLNHDAMYWYRQDPGQGLRLIYYSQIVNDFQKGDIAEGYSVSREKKESFPLTVTSAQKNPTAFYLCASSNAGEYGYTFGSGTRLTVV.

This clone was observed a single time. The chain carries TRBV28 and TRBJ1-2, with a possible D match to TRBD1 (5 bases). This CDR3 spans 13 amino acids. Germline CDR1 is MDHEN and CDR2 is SYDVKM. V gave up 2 bases and J gave up 8 bases, with 12 bases separating them. CDR3 DNA sequence: TGTGCCAGCAGTTTAATGACAGCTTTCGGCTACACCTTC. Amino acid sequence: CASSLMTAFGYTF.

As for this clone: In the same sample, other DNA sequences code for this CDR3. The chain uses TRBV9 and TRBJ1-5; 7 nucleotides match TRBD1. Germline V lookup: CDR1 SGDLS, CDR2 YYNGEE. The CDR3 is 15 residues long. Germline trimming cut 3 bases from V and 3 bases from J; bases unmatched to any gene: 6. CDR3 sequence reads: CASSETGDPNQPQHF. The DNA for the CDR3 is TGTGCCAGCAGCGAAACAGGGGATCCCAATCAGCCCCAGCATTTT.

This sequence joins TRBV6-5 and TRBJ1-2; 10 positions agree with TRBD1. The CDR3 consists of 15 residues. V shed 0 bases, J shed 4 bases, and the junction held 2 bases outside the gene matches. The germline V gene encodes CDR1 MNHEY and CDR2 SVGAGI. The CDR3 sequence: CASSYSGQGLYGYTF. For the CDR3, the DNA is TGTGCCAGCAGTTACTCGGGACAGGGGCTCTATGGCTACACCTTC.

The chain uses TRBV5-1 and TRBJ2-3, with TRBD1 matching 9 bases. Looked up from germline, CDR1 is SGHRS and CDR2 is YFSETQ. The V gene end was trimmed by 3 bases and the J gene end by 4 bases; junction bases not matched to a gene: 6. The CDR3 loop spans 15 amino acids. CDR3 sequence reads: CASSWKDRGADTQYF. CDR3 coding DNA: TGCGCCAGCAGCTGGAAGGACAGGGGAGCAGATACGCAGTATTTT.

The gene calls are TRBV27 and TRBJ2-1; D is perhaps TRBD2 (6 bases). There are 17 residues in the CDR3. With 1 base removed from V and 7 bases from J, the gap between germline ends came to 20 bases. Germline-derived CDR1 and CDR2 are MNHEY and SMNVEV (reference sequence). CDR3: CASSLFRLTGRENEQFF. Here the CDR3 DNA reads TGTGCCAGCAGTTTATTCCGCCTCACGGGACGGGAGAATGAGCAGTTCTTC.